This T cell receptor beta chain was captured in a study of blood T cell repertoires in COVID-19. Study details: Sites in the United States, Italy and Spain provided acute and convalescent COVID-19 samples. Nucleic acid was either cDNA or gDNA, and it came from T cells, B-cell-depleted T cells, or PBMCs.

TCRdb's table, derived via immunoSEQ multiplex PCR, lists solely in-frame clones and lacks some. This table has some 100,000 clones, roughly 91% appearing once. Per the germline V gene, CDR1 is SGHRS and CDR2 is YFSETQ. V lost 3 bases to trimming and J lost 4 bases; unmatched junction nucleotides: 8. This CDR3 region has 16 residues. Input material: peripheral blood. The clonotype comes from an elderly woman with active COVID-19. The chain has TRBV5-1 and TRBJ2-5, with TRBD1 matching 11 bases. This chain's CDR3 is CASSYRTGGAGETQYF. CDR3 coding DNA: TGCGCCAGCAGCTACCGGACAGGGGGCGCGGGAGAGACCCAGTACTTC.